A selection of T cell receptor beta chains follows, all from one sample in a study of OX40 agonist ivuxolimab in advanced cancers. Sequencing was performed with immunoSEQ multiplex PCR; in TCRdb, only in-frame clones are kept and a portion is missing. The data contain around 83,000 clones, approximately 88% of them singletons. Source: CD4+ or CD8+ T cells sorted from blood, taken in a trial of the OX40 agonist ivuxolimab. These TCRs come from an adult with an advanced solid tumor such as melanoma, head and neck, liver or kidney cancer. The CDR3 runs from the conserved cysteine through the conserved F or W. Fields, in order: clone size, V gene, J gene, D gene, CDR3 protein, CDR3 DNA. D genes are given only for firm matches. Size values are once, few and many counts, or a class for expanded clones, and some rows have none.

.	TRBV29-1	TRBJ2-3	.	CSVVRGDTQYF	TGCAGCGTCGTCAGGGGAGATACGCAGTATTTT
.	TRBV29-1	TRBJ2-2	TRBD1	CSVETDRVAGELFF	TGCAGCGTTGAGACTGACAGGGTGGCCGGGGAGCTGTTTTTT
.	TRBV5-4	TRBJ2-3	TRBD1	CASSSSTGADTQYF	TGTGCCAGCAGCTCCTCGACAGGGGCAGATACGCAGTATTTT
.	TRBV13	TRBJ2-1	.	CASSLEPDNEQFF	TGTGCCAGCAGCTTAGAACCAGACAATGAGCAGTTCTTC
.	TRBV5-6	TRBJ1-1	TRBD1	CASSLGDRANTEAFF	TGTGCCAGCAGCTTGGGTGACAGGGCGAACACTGAAGCTTTCTTT
.	TRBV4-1	TRBJ2-1	TRBD1	CASSQVPGQGANEQFF	TGCGCCAGCAGCCAAGTTCCGGGACAGGGGGCTAATGAGCAGTTCTTC
once	TRBV21-1	TRBJ2-5	.	CASSKEARETQYF	TGTGCCAGCAGCAAAGAGGCGAGGGAGACCCAGTACTTC
.	TRBV7-9	TRBJ2-3	TRBD2	CASSQIGTSASTDTQYF	TGTGCCAGCAGCCAGATAGGGACTAGCGCGAGCACAGATACGCAGTATTTT
.	TRBV7-9	TRBJ2-5	.	CASSLLGETQYF	TGTGCCAGCAGCCTCTTGGGGGAGACCCAGTACTTC
.	TRBV7-8	TRBJ2-2	TRBD1	CASSLTGAWNTGELFF	TGTGCCAGCAGCTTAACAGGGGCTTGGAACACCGGGGAGCTGTTTTTT
.	TRBV9	TRBJ1-2	TRBD1	CASSPPGTAIYGYTF	TGTGCCAGCAGCCCACCCGGGACAGCTATCTATGGCTACACCTTC
once	TRBV2	TRBJ2-2	.	CATTRDPNTGELFF	TGTGCCACCACCCGGGACCCTAACACCGGGGAGCTGTTTTTT
.	TRBV15	TRBJ1-2	.	CATSRDPSEGRYTF	TGTGCCACCAGCAGAGACCCGTCTGAGGGGCGCTACACCTTC
.	TRBV9	TRBJ2-7	.	CASSPGALYEQYF	TGTGCCAGCAGCCCCGGGGCCCTCTACGAGCAGTACTTC
few	TRBV14	TRBJ2-1	.	CASSQDDVAPYNEQFF	TGTGCCAGCAGCCAAGATGATGTAGCCCCCTACAATGAGCAGTTCTTC
.	TRBV21-1	TRBJ2-1	.	CASSNGLAGGGDEQFF	TGTGCCAGCAGCAACGGACTAGCGGGGGGTGGCGATGAGCAGTTCTTC
once	TRBV6-5	TRBJ2-5	.	CASSYIQTGSETQYF	TGTGCCAGCAGCTACATTCAAACAGGGTCGGAGACCCAGTACTTC
.	TRBV14	TRBJ1-1	.	CASSQARGLNTEAFF	TGTGCCAGCAGCCAAGCGCGGGGCTTGAACACTGAAGCTTTCTTT
.	TRBV30	TRBJ1-2	.	CAWSSQTGPRGYTF	TGTGCCTGGAGCTCCCAGACAGGACCTAGAGGCTACACCTTC
.	TRBV11-1	TRBJ2-1	.	CASSSLLRNSYNEQFF	TGTGCCAGCAGCTCGCTTTTGCGGAACTCCTACAATGAGCAGTTCTTC
.	TRBV6-1	TRBJ1-1	.	CASIMNTEAFF	TGTGCCAGCATCATGAACACTGAAGCTTTCTTT
.	TRBV11-3	TRBJ2-7	.	CASSPDRSSYEQYF	TGTGCCAGCAGCCCCGACAGGAGCTCCTACGAGCAGTACTTC
.	TRBV7-2	TRBJ1-6	.	CASSLVGGPGLAPLHF	TGTGCCAGCAGCTTAGTTGGGGGCCCAGGGCTAGCACCCCTCCACTTT
.	TRBV6-5	TRBJ1-2	TRBD1	CASSYSTGGSYGYTF	TGTGCCAGCAGTTACTCAACAGGGGGCAGCTATGGCTACACCTTC
once	TRBV6-1	TRBJ1-2	.	CASRRWGRDDGYTF	TGTGCCAGCAGGCGGTGGGGCAGGGACGACGGCTACACCTTC
.	TRBV27	TRBJ2-7	TRBD2	CASSLWASGGVSYEQYF	TGTGCCAGCAGTTTATGGGCTAGCGGGGGAGTATCCTACGAGCAGTACTTC
.	TRBV19	TRBJ1-2	TRBD1	CASSKTRGTGGANYGYTF	TGTGCCAGTAGTAAGACTCGAGGGACAGGGGGAGCTAACTATGGCTACACCTTC
.	TRBV7-8	TRBJ2-1	TRBD2	CASCPLHGTSGRDEQFF	TGTGCCAGTTGCCCACTCCACGGGACTAGCGGGAGGGACGAGCAGTTCTTC
.	TRBV2	TRBJ2-1	TRBD2	CASSVAGVSNEQFF	TGTGCCAGCAGTGTTGCGGGAGTCTCCAATGAGCAGTTCTTC
.	TRBV6-1	TRBJ2-2	TRBD1	CASRTGIMTGELFF	TGTGCCAGTCGGACAGGGATTATGACCGGGGAGCTGTTTTTT
.	TRBV6-6	TRBJ1-2	TRBD1	CASSYADRAANYGYTF	TGTGCCAGCAGTTACGCTGACAGGGCAGCTAACTATGGCTACACCTTC
.	TRBV5-6	TRBJ1-5	.	CASSYWGWVSNQPQHF	TGTGCCAGCAGCTACTGGGGATGGGTAAGCAATCAGCCCCAGCATTTT
.	TRBV5-8	TRBJ2-3	TRBD1	CASSSGQGDTQYF	TGTGCCAGCAGCTCCGGACAGGGCGATACGCAGTATTTT
.	TRBV19	TRBJ1-2	TRBD1	CASQNPGQGYGYTF	TGTGCCAGCCAAAACCCGGGACAGGGATATGGCTACACCTTC
many	TRBV7-6	TRBJ2-3	.	CASSNLPVDTQYF	TGTGCCAGCAGCAACCTCCCTGTAGATACGCAGTATTTT
.	TRBV7-2	TRBJ2-1	TRBD2	CASSYSGSNEQFF	TGTGCCAGCAGCTACAGCGGGAGTAATGAGCAGTTCTTC
.	TRBV6-5	TRBJ1-5	.	CASSYGGSNQPQHF	TGTGCCAGCAGTTACGGGGGTAGCAATCAGCCCCAGCATTTT
few	TRBV7-9	TRBJ2-1	.	CASSSIRGTNEQFF	TGTGCCAGCAGCTCCATACGTGGGACCAATGAGCAGTTCTTC
.	TRBV7-8	TRBJ2-1	.	CASSLASDGYNEQFF	TGTGCCAGCAGCTTAGCTTCGGACGGATACAATGAGCAGTTCTTC
.	TRBV27	TRBJ2-7	TRBD1	CASSLTGAYEQYF	TGTGCCAGCAGTTTAACAGGGGCCTACGAGCAGTACTTC
.	TRBV2	TRBJ1-1	TRBD1	CASSERTGRTEAFF	TGTGCCAGCAGTGAGCGGACAGGACGGACTGAAGCTTTCTTT
.	TRBV30	TRBJ1-4	.	CAWSDNNEKLFF	TGTGCCTGGAGTGACAACAATGAAAAACTGTTTTTT
.	TRBV7-2	TRBJ2-4	.	CASSFPVGGPKNIQYF	TGTGCCAGCAGCTTTCCGGTCGGGGGCCCGAAAAACATTCAGTACTTC
.	TRBV11-1	TRBJ1-6	TRBD1	CASSDGQGSDRSPLHF	TGTGCCAGCAGCGACGGACAGGGGAGCGACCGGTCACCCCTCCACTTT
.	TRBV29-1	TRBJ2-1	.	CSAVQVSSYNEQFF	TGCAGCGCAGTACAGGTCAGCTCCTACAATGAGCAGTTCTTC
.	TRBV6-6	TRBJ1-2	.	CASGRAAYYGYTF	TGTGCCAGCGGCCGAGCAGCATACTATGGCTACACCTTC
.	TRBV18	TRBJ1-1	TRBD1	CASSPPRIQGTGAEAFF	TGTGCCAGCTCACCACCCCGGATACAGGGGACGGGGGCTGAAGCTTTCTTT
.	TRBV5-1	TRBJ2-6	TRBD1	CASSRAVQGAGANVLTF	TGCGCCAGCAGCCGCGCCGTACAGGGGGCTGGGGCCAACGTCCTGACTTTC
once	TRBV25-1	TRBJ1-1	TRBD1	CASSSTGVPEAFF	TGTGCCAGCAGTTCTACAGGGGTCCCTGAAGCTTTCTTT
.	TRBV30	TRBJ1-1	.	CAWTGAGFTEAFF	TGTGCCTGGACCGGAGCAGGGTTCACTGAAGCTTTCTTT
.	TRBV4-2	TRBJ2-3	.	CASSQVSPGGTDTQYF	TGTGCCAGCAGCCAAGTCTCCCCGGGGGGCACAGATACGCAGTATTTT
.	TRBV6-1	TRBJ1-5	.	CASSERRGTYSNQPQHF	TGTGCCAGCAGTGAGCGGCGAGGGACGTATAGCAATCAGCCCCAGCATTTT
.	TRBV7-8	TRBJ2-7	TRBD2	CATNERGSGSSYEQYF	TGTGCCACCAACGAGCGGGGAAGCGGGAGTTCCTACGAGCAGTACTTC
.	TRBV5-5	TRBJ1-6	.	CASSGLNSPLHF	TGTGCCAGCAGCGGGTTGAATTCACCCCTCCACTTT